Listed here are 10 T cell receptor beta chains from one sample, sequenced in a study of cytomegalovirus exposure and HLA in healthy donors. PCR primers comprised 60 Vbeta and 13 Jbeta primers. Generated by immunoSEQ multiplex PCR, the TCRdb table keeps only in-frame clones and is missing some. The data hold some 160,000 clones, with around 84% observed a single time. Material: PBMCs. The receptor set was obtained from a woman in her thirties or forties in good health and CMV-seronegative.

The chain recombines TRBV5-1 with TRBJ2-7, with TRBD1 matching over 7 bases. Trimming at V came to 5 bases and at J to 2 bases, leaving 10 bases not matched to a gene. Germline V CDR1 and CDR2: SGHRS, YFSETQ. The length of the CDR3 is 15 residues. The CDR3 nucleotides are TGCGCCAGCAGTTTAGCCGGGACAGCGACCTACGAGCAGTACTTC. Its protein product is CASSLAGTATYEQYF. Full variable domain (remainder filled in from reference TRBV5-1 and TRBJ2-7): KAGVTQTPRYLIKTRGQQVTLSCSPISGHRSVSWYQQTPGQGLQFLFEYFSETQRNKGNFPGRFSGRQFSNSRSEMNVSTLELGDSALYLCASSLAGTATYEQYFGPGTRLTVT.

The chain joins TRBV4-2 to TRBJ2-7; no clear D. The CDR3 is 15 amino acids. Trimming left V 0 bases short and J 0 bases short, with 9 bases between. The germline V gene has CDR1 LGHNA and CDR2 YNFKEQ. CDR3 in DNA: TGTGCCAGCAGCCAAGATCTCCCCCGCTCCTACGAGCAGTACTTC. It codes for CASSQDLPRSYEQYF.

The gene calls are TRBV10-1 and TRBJ1-2; perhaps TRBD1 as D (5 bases). The CDR3 has 13 residues. The germline V gene has CDR1 WNHNN and CDR2 SYGVQD (reference sequence). V dropped 8 bases and J dropped 4 bases, with 14 bases sitting between them. CDR3 sequence: CASSGGSGYGYTF. The CDR3 bases are TGCGCCAGCTCGGGGGGGTCTGGCTATGGCTACACCTTC.

This clone came up once. The chain joins TRBV6-1 to TRBJ1-5, with unresolved D. CDR1 is MNHNS and CDR2 is SASEGT in the germline V gene. The CDR3 contains 15 residues. The V end lost 5 bases, the J end lost 0 bases, and 11 bases lay between the germline ends. The CDR3 loop is CASSPGIYSNQPQHF. CDR3 DNA: TGTGCCAGCAGTCCCGGGATATATAGCAATCAGCCCCAGCATTTT.

This rearrangement joins TRBV7-2 to TRBJ2-2; no reliable D call. This CDR3 is 15 amino acids long. Germline V gives CDR1 SGHTA, CDR2 FQGNSA. The V end lost 1 base, the J end lost 5 bases, and 11 bases lay between the germline ends. The CDR3 reads CASSLGGDRTGELFF. CDR3 DNA: TGTGCCAGCAGCTTAGGAGGTGATCGGACCGGGGAGCTGTTTTTT.

J is TRBJ1-4 and V is TRBV6-1, with D maybe TRBD1 (6 bases). The length of the CDR3 is 14 residues. The V gene lost 11 bases and the J gene lost 1 base, with 14 bases spanning the gap. Germline CDR1 is MNHNS and CDR2 is SASEGT. The CDR3: CAGLNRVTNEKLFF. In DNA, the CDR3 is TGTGCCGGCCTGAACAGGGTAACTAATGAAAAACTGTTTTTT.

This sequence joins TRBV9 and TRBJ2-1, with D hard to call. Per the germline V gene, CDR1 is SGDLS and CDR2 is YYNGEE. CDR3 length: 11 amino acids. V lost 0 bases and J 8 bases, leaving 3 bases between the germline ends. The chain's CDR3 is CASSVGHEQFF. CDR3 coding DNA: TGTGCCAGCAGCGTAGGGCATGAGCAGTTCTTC.

The V gene is TRBV6-5, the J gene TRBJ1-5, with TRBD1 identical over 8 bases. V shed 2 bases and J 6 bases; nucleotides not matched to a gene: 6. The CDR3 totals 15 residues. CDR1 is MNHEY, CDR2 SVGAGI, per germline. The CDR3 bases are TGTGCCAGCAGTTACAATGGACAGGGCTTTCAGCCCCAGCATTTT. This translates into CASSYNGQGFQPQHF.

The V call is TRBV6-6, the J call TRBJ1-2, with 10 positions matching TRBD1. The V gene's germline CDR1 is MNHNY and CDR2 SVGAGI (reference sequence). V was pared by 5 bases and J by 8 bases, with 11 bases of the junction left unmatched. This CDR3 is built from 15 residues. The DNA of the CDR3 is TGTGCCAGCAGTGGAGACAGGGGGCGTCGACAAGGCTACACCTTC. It yields the protein CASSGDRGRRQGYTF.

This clone has only one observation. The CDR3 spells CASSTGQGSATGELFF. In DNA form, the CDR3 reads TGTGCCAGCAGCACGGGACAGGGTTCGGCCACCGGGGAGCTGTTTTTT. The chain combines TRBV5-4 with TRBJ2-2; 9 bases are shared with TRBD1. CDR1 is SGHNT, CDR2 YYREEE, per germline (reference sequence). The CDR3 length is 16 residues. Losses at the gene ends were 4 bases for V and 4 bases for J; bases not matched to a gene: 8.